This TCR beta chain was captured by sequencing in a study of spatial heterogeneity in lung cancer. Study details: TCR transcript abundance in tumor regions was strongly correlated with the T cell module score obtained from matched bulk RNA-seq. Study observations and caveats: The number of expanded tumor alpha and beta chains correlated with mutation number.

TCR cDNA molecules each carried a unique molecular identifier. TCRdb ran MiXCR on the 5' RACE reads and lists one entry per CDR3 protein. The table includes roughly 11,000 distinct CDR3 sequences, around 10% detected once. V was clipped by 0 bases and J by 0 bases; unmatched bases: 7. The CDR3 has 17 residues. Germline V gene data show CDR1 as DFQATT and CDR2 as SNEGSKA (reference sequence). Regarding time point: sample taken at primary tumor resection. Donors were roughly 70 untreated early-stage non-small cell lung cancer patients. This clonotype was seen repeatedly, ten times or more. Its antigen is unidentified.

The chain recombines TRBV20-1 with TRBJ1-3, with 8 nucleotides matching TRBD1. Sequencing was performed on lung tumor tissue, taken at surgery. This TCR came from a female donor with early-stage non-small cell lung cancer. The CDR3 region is CSARDPDRDYSGNTIYF. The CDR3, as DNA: TGCAGTGCTAGAGATCCGGACAGGGACTACTCTGGAAACACCATATATTTT.